The sequence of this T cell receptor beta chain was determined in a study of blood T cell repertoires in COVID-19. Study information: Sites in the United States, Italy and Spain provided acute and convalescent COVID-19 samples. In each case, the material was cDNA or gDNA derived from T cells, B-cell-depleted T cells, or PBMCs.

CDR3 length equals 14 residues. Germline V gene lookup returns CDR1 SNHLY and CDR2 FYNNEI. V lost 3 bases and J lost 6; bases outside the gene matches: 3. In the original workflow: Quantification of nucleated cells was approximated via reference gene primer amplification. Sequencing used immunoSEQ multiplex PCR; TCRdb keeps in-frame clones, though not all of them. That table gives V, J and clone size, and the DNA gave D and trimming. The sample contains approximately 110,000 clones, about four fifths of which appear only once. Sequencing used peripheral blood. The chain combines TRBV2 with TRBJ2-2; 8 bases map to TRBD1. This clonotype originated in a man of 80 years or more with acute or convalescent COVID-19. The CDR3 region is CASSEQGAAGELFF. In DNA, the CDR3 is TGTGCCAGCAGTGAGCAGGGGGCCGCCGGGGAGCTGTTTTTT.